These T cell receptor beta chains were read from a single sample in a study of early T cells in non-severe SARS-CoV-2 infection. TCRdb redid the calling of the 5' RACE reads with MiXCR, one entry per CDR3 protein. The repertoire holds about 61,000 distinct CDR3 sequences, about 11% seen once, with approximately 1.2% in the top ten. The sequences come from whole blood, collected at baseline. The receptor source for this set is an adult who was a healthcare worker with PCR-confirmed SARS-CoV-2 infection or an uninfected control (not recorded which). The donor label of this sample is uncertain. The CDR3 runs from the conserved cysteine through the conserved F or W. D genes are given only for firm matches. Size is stated for part of the rows, as once, few or many counts, or as a class when the clone is expanded.

-	TRBV7-9	many	TRBJ2-3	CASSLQTDTQYF	TGTGCCAGCAGCTTACAGACAGATACGCAGTATTTT
TRBD1	TRBV15	many	TRBJ2-5	CATSRPPPVLYRGETQYF	TGTGCCACCAGCAGGCCCCCGCCCGTCTTATACAGGGGAGAGACCCAGTACTTC
TRBD1	TRBV4-1	-	TRBJ1-1	CASSQGQGRAEAFF	TGCGCCAGCAGCCAAGGACAGGGTCGGGCTGAAGCTTTCTTT
-	TRBV24-1	few	TRBJ2-5	CATSDPIGTQYF	TGTGCCACCAGTGATCCCATCGGGACCCAGTACTTC
-	TRBV29-1	-	TRBJ2-6	CSATEGPGANVLTF	TGCAGCGCCACGGAGGGACCTGGGGCCAACGTCCTGACTTTC
-	TRBV3-1	-	TRBJ1-5	CASSLNPSQPQHF	TGTGCCAGCAGCCTCAATCCCAGTCAGCCCCAGCATTTT
-	TRBV19	-	TRBJ2-5	CASRAPGRRDQETQYF	TGTGCCAGTAGAGCCCCGGGCCGAAGGGACCAAGAGACCCAGTACTTC
-	TRBV6-6	-	TRBJ1-5	CASSYSNPPEQPQHF	TGTGCCAGCAGTTACTCGAATCCCCCGGAACAGCCCCAGCATTTT
-	TRBV6-1	few	TRBJ2-3	CASSEFSYTQYF	TGTGCCAGCAGTGAATTCTCATATACGCAGTATTTT
-	TRBV7-3	-	TRBJ2-6	CASSLIPSGANVLTF	TGTGCCAGCAGCTTGATCCCCTCTGGGGCCAACGTCCTGACTTTC
-	TRBV2	many	TRBJ1-2	CASSAQAPGGYTF	TGTGCCAGCAGTGCTCAAGCACCTGGGGGCTACACCTTC
TRBD2	TRBV6-4	-	TRBJ2-1	CASTEKAGTSGGALEFF	TGTGCCAGCACTGAGAAAGCCGGGACTAGCGGGGGGGCGTTAGAGTTCTTC
TRBD1	TRBV6-6	once	TRBJ2-3	CASRDGQGRNTQYF	TGTGCCAGCAGGGACGGACAGGGGAGAAATACGCAGTATTTT
TRBD1	TRBV9	few	TRBJ2-1	CASSVLATGEQFF	TGTGCCAGCAGCGTCTTAGCGACAGGGGAGCAGTTCTTC
-	TRBV11-2	-	TRBJ2-5	CASTDRRGPGQETQYF	TGTGCCAGCACCGATAGGCGGGGGCCCGGCCAAGAGACCCAGTACTTC
-	TRBV20-1	many	TRBJ1-2	CSATGQNYGYTF	TGCAGTGCCACAGGACAAAACTATGGCTACACCTTC
-	TRBV6-2/TRBV6-3	-	TRBJ1-1	CASSHGGVGTEAFF	TGTGCCAGCAGCCACGGGGGGGTGGGCACTGAAGCTTTCTTT
-	TRBV27	few	TRBJ1-4	CASSLNRSGVGKLFF	TGTGCCAGCAGTTTAAATCGATCGGGGGTCGGAAAACTGTTTTTT
-	TRBV15	-	TRBJ2-3	CATRQLARSTDTQYF	TGTGCCACGCGACAACTGGCAAGAAGCACAGATACGCAGTATTTT
TRBD1	TRBV29-1	many	TRBJ1-2	CSVADRGSDGYTF	TGCAGCGTTGCTGACAGGGGGTCGGATGGCTACACCTTC
TRBD1	TRBV11-2	many	TRBJ1-1	CASSSLTGVTEAFF	TGTGCCAGCAGCTCCTTGACAGGGGTGACTGAAGCTTTCTTT
TRBD1	TRBV2	-	TRBJ2-2	CASSEDPRDRLANTGELFF	TGTGCCAGCAGTGAAGACCCCCGGGACAGGCTAGCGAACACCGGGGAGCTGTTTTTT
-	TRBV19	few	TRBJ1-5	CASSIGGNGNQPQHF	TGTGCCAGTAGTATTGGCGGGAATGGCAATCAGCCCCAGCATTTT
-	TRBV30	-	TRBJ2-3	CAWSERQGGADTQYF	TGTGCCTGGAGTGAAAGGCAGGGAGGAGCAGATACGCAGTATTTT
-	TRBV3-1	few	TRBJ1-2	CASSQDRGLMRTNYGYTF	TGTGCCAGCAGCCAAGACAGGGGCCTCATGCGTACCAACTATGGCTACACCTTC
TRBD2	TRBV7-2	-	TRBJ2-1	CASNLLAIYNEQFF	TGTGCCAGCAACCTACTAGCGATCTACAATGAGCAGTTCTTC
-	TRBV4-1	-	TRBJ2-3	CASSQGVTESTDTQYF	TGCGCCAGCAGCCAAGGAGTAACAGAGAGCACAGATACGCAGTATTTT
-	TRBV14	-	TRBJ1-6	CASSQGNPAPLHF	TGTGCCAGCAGCCAGGGAAATCCGGCGCCCCTCCACTTT
TRBD2	TRBV30	-	TRBJ2-1	CAWSLTSLEQFF	TGTGCCTGGAGTTTGACTAGCCTTGAGCAGTTCTTC
-	TRBV12-3/TRBV12-4	few	TRBJ1-5	CASSLRPALKPQHF	TGTGCCAGCAGTTTAAGGCCCGCTTTAAAGCCCCAGCATTTT
-	TRBV12-3/TRBV12-4	-	TRBJ2-5	CANRPGLGGTQYF	TGTGCCAACAGACCGGGCCTGGGAGGGACCCAGTACTTC
-	TRBV4-1	many	TRBJ1-3	CASSQVVRDSSTSGNTIYF	TGCGCCAGCAGCCAAGTTGTTCGCGACTCCTCAACCTCTGGAAACACCATATATTTT
-	TRBV12-3/TRBV12-4	-	TRBJ2-5	CASLPQGFEETQYF	TGTGCCAGCCTCCCCCAGGGCTTTGAAGAGACCCAGTACTTC
-	TRBV3-1	few	TRBJ2-3	CASSTGAHTDTQYF	TGTGCCAGCAGTACCGGGGCGCACACAGATACGCAGTATTTT
-	TRBV29-1	-	TRBJ1-1	CSVAGAGNTEAFF	TGCAGCGTGGCGGGGGCAGGGAACACTGAAGCTTTCTTT
TRBD1	TRBV5-6	few	TRBJ1-1	CASSFRGGTEAFF	TGTGCCAGCAGCTTCAGGGGGGGCACTGAAGCTTTCTTT
-	TRBV19	-	TRBJ2-4	CASSETVSNIQYF	TGTGCCAGTAGTGAGACAGTGTCGAACATTCAGTACTTC
-	TRBV11-2	many	TRBJ2-3	CASSRTTSTDTQYF	TGTGCCAGCAGCCGGACAACTAGCACAGATACGCAGTATTTT
-	TRBV7-6	many	TRBJ2-2	CASSTGSYTGELFF	TGTGCCAGCAGCACGGGGAGCTATACCGGGGAGCTGTTTTTT
-	TRBV7-8	-	TRBJ2-1	CASRSQPVFYNEQFF	TGTGCCAGCAGATCCCAACCGGTCTTCTACAATGAGCAGTTCTTC
TRBD2	TRBV11-2	-	TRBJ2-1	CASSSRAGGVHNEQFF	TGTGCCAGCAGCTCCCGGGCGGGGGGGGTCCACAATGAGCAGTTCTTC
-	TRBV28	-	TRBJ1-6	CASIMGRTNSPLHF	TGTGCCAGCATCATGGGACGGACAAATTCACCCCTCCACTTT
-	TRBV12-3/TRBV12-4	-	TRBJ2-1	CASSPPRWGRQFF	TGTGCCAGCAGCCCCCCCCGCTGGGGTCGTCAGTTCTTC
TRBD1	TRBV3-1	few	TRBJ1-2	CASSSTGLVGYTF	TGTGCCAGCAGCTCGACAGGGCTCGTTGGCTACACCTTC